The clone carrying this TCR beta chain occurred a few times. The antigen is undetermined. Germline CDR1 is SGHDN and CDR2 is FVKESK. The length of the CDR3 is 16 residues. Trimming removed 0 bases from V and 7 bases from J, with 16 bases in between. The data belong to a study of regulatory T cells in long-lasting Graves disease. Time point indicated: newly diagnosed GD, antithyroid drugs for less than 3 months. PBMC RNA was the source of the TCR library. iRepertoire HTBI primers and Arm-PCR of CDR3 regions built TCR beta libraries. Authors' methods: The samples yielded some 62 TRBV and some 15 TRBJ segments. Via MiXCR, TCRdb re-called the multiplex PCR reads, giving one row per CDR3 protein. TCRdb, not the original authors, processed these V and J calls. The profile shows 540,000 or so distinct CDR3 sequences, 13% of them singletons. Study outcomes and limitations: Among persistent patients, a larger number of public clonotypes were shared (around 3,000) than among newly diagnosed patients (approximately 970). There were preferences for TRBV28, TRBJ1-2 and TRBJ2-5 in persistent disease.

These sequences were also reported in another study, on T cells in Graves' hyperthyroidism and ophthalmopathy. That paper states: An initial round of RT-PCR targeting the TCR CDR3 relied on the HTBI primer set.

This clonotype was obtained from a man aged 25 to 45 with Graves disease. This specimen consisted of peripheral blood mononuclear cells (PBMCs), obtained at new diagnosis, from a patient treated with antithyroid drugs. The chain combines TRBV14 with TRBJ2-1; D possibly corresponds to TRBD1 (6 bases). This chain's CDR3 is CASSQDLGQIRNEQFF. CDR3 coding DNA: TGTGCCAGCAGCCAAGATCTGGGACAAATACGAAATGAGCAGTTCTTC.